The text below deals with one T cell receptor beta chain. Its cognate antigen is unknown. This sample stems from a study of T cell therapy after organ transplantation. For the study at large: Therapy products were autologous CMV-specific T cells, peptide-expanded for about two weeks. Long-term post-therapy samples: blood collected 20 to 29 weeks after completing therapy.

Time point of the sample: 20-29 weeks after completion of therapy. V was shortened by 3 bases and J by 3 bases, with 9 bases between the two germline ends. The CDR3 spans 15 residues. The germline gives CDR1 ENHRY, CDR2 SYGVKD. Generated by immunoSEQ multiplex PCR, the TCRdb table keeps only in-frame clones and is missing some. Among around 19,000 clones listed, 84% were seen once. Regarding the study as a whole: Pretherapy CD8 clonality inversely correlated with its fold change after therapy. Minimal repertoire change after therapy followed marked pretherapy expansions in nonresponders.

The clonotype comes from a human patient who had received a solid organ transplant and had CMV disease. Some T cells may be transferred from the graft donor. The rearrangement uses TRBV10-3 and TRBJ2-6; possibly TRBD1 for D (5 bases). This specimen consisted of CD8+ T cells from blood, obtained after autologous CMV-specific T cell therapy. The CDR3 nucleotides read TGTGCCATCAGTGACAGCAGGGTTGGGGCCAACGTCCTGACTTTC. As protein: CAISDSRVGANVLTF.